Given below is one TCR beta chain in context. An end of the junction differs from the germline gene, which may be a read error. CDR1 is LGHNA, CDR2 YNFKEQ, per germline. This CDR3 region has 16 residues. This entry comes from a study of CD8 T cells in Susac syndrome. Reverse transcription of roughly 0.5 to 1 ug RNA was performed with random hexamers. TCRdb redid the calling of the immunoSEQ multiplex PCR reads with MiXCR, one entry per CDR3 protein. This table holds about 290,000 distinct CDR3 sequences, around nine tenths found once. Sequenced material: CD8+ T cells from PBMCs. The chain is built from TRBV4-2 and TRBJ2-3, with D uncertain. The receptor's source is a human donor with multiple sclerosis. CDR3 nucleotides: TGCGCCAGCAGCCAAGATTTCGGGTCTAGCACAGATACGCAGTATTTT. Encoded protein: CASSQDFGSSTDTQYF.